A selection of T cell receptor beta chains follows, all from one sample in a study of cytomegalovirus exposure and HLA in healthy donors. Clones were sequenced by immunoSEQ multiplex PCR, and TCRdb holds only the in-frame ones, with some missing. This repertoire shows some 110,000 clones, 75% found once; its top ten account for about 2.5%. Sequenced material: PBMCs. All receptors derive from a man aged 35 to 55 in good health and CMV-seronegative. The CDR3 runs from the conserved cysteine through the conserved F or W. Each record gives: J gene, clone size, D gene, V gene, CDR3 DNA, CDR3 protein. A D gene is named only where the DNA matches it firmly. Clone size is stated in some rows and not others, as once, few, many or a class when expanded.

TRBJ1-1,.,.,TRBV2,TGTGCCAGCAGAACAGTACGAACACTTGAAGCTTTCTTT,CASRTVRTLEAFF
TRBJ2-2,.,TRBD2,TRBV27,TGTGCCAGCAGACCTCCGGGACTAGCGGGGGGGCTGGGCACCGGGGAGCTGTTTTTT,CASRPPGLAGGLGTGELFF
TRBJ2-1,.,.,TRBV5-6,TGTGCCAGCAGCCCCGCGGGGCAGTGGTACAATGAGCAGTTCTTC,CASSPAGQWYNEQFF
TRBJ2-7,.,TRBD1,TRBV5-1,TGCGCCAGCAGCCTGGGACAGGGGGCGCCGAACGAGCAGTACTTC,CASSLGQGAPNEQYF
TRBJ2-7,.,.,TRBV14,TGTGCCAGCAGCCAATTAGTCCACTCCGAGCAGTACTTC,CASSQLVHSEQYF
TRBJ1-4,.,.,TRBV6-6,TGTGCCTCCGACAGGAGTGGAACTAATGAAAAACTGTTTTTT,CASDRSGTNEKLFF
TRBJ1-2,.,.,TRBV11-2,TGTGCCAGCAGCGTAGAGCGAGGGTTTGGCTACACCTTC,CASSVERGFGYTF
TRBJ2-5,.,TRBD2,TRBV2,TGTGCCAGCAGTGAAGCCCGAATGGGACTAGCGGGGGGCCAAGAGACCCAGTACTTC,CASSEARMGLAGGQETQYF
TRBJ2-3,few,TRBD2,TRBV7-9,TGTGCCAGCAGCCTACTAGCGGGGGTCACAGATACGCAGTATTTT,CASSLLAGVTDTQYF
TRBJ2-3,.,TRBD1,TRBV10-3,TGTGCCATCAGGGTAGGACAGGGACAAAAACTCACAGATACGCAGTATTTT,CAIRVGQGQKLTDTQYF
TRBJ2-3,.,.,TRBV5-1,TGCGCCAGCAGCTTGGGGTTCGGGGTCCCAGATACGCAGTATTTT,CASSLGFGVPDTQYF
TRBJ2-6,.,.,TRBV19,TGTGCCAGTAGTGCCGGCGGGGGGGCCAACGTCCTGACTTTC,CASSAGGGANVLTF
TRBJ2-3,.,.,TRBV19,TGTGCCAGTAGTATCGGGGAGGCCACAGATACGCAGTATTTT,CASSIGEATDTQYF
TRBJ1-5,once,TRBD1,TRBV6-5,TGTGCCAGCAAAAAAGACAGGGGCAATCAGCCCCAGCATTTT,CASKKDRGNQPQHF
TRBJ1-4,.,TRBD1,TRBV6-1,TGTGCCAGCAGCCGACAGGGTTGGTGGGAACTGTTTTTT,CASSRQGWWELFF
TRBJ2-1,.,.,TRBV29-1,TGCAGCGTTGGAAATCAACTCCTCTACAATGAGCAGTTCTTC,CSVGNQLLYNEQFF
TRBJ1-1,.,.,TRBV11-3,TGTGCCAGCAGCTACAGCGGGTCCAACACTGAAGCTTTCTTT,CASSYSGSNTEAFF
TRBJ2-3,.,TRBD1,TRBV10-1,TGCGCCAGCAGCGCCGGGACAGGGGGAGCAGATACGCAGTATTTT,CASSAGTGGADTQYF